This TCR beta chain was retrieved from a study of blood T cell repertoires in COVID-19. About the research overall: Specimens from acute and convalescent COVID-19 originated in the United States, Italy and Spain. PBMCs, B-cell-depleted T cells, or T cells were the source of the cDNA or gDNA that made up the material.

The ends lost 2 bases at V and 7 bases at J; junction bases unmatched: 5. In germline, CDR1 is MNHEY, CDR2 SVGAGI. CDR3 length equals 13 residues. Original analysis: Quantification of nucleated cells was approximated via reference gene primer amplification. Sequenced by immunoSEQ multiplex PCR; TCRdb stores in-frame clones only, minus some. From that table come the V and J calls and clone size; the DNA was used to work out D and trimming. The top ten clones hold around 9.1% of a sample with fewer than 300,000 clones, over 75% of them seen once. The origin of this receptor is a human donor in a cohort sampled during active COVID-19. V gene TRBV6-5 combines with J gene TRBJ2-7; 7 bases line up with TRBD2. The sequencing input was peripheral blood. The DNA for the CDR3 is TGTGCCAGCAGTTACGGGGAGGGGTGGGAGCAGTACTTC. It specifies CASSYGEGWEQYF.